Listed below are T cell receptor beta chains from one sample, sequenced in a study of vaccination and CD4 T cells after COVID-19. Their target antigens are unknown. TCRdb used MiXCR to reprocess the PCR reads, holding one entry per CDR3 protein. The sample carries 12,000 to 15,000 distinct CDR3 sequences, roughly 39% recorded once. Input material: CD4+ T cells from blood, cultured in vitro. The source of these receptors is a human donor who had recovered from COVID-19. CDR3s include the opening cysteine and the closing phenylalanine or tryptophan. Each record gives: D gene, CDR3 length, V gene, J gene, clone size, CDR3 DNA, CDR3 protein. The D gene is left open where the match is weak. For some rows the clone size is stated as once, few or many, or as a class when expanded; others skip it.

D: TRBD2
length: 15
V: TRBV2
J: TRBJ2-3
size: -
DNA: TGTGCCAGCAGTGAAGAATCGGCTAGCGGGGATACGCAGTATTTT
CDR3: CASSEESASGDTQYF

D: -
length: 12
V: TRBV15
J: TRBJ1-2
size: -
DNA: TGTGCCACCAGCGGAGGGTCGGATGGCTACACCTTC
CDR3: CATSGGSDGYTF

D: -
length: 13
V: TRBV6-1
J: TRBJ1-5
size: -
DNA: TGTGCCGGGCGGGAGAGACCCGAACAGCCCCAGCATTTT
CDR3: CAGRERPEQPQHF

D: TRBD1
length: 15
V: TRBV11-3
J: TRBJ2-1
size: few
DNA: TGTGCCAGCGGGACCCGACAGGGAGATTACAATGAGCAGTTCTTC
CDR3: CASGTRQGDYNEQFF

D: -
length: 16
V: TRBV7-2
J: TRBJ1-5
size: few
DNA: TGTGCCAGCAGCTTAGCGCAGGGGACGTTCAATCAGCCCCAGCATTTT
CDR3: CASSLAQGTFNQPQHF

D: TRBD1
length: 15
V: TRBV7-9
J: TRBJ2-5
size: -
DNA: TGTGCCAGCAGCACCGACAGGGCCCCCCAAGAGACCCAGTACTTC
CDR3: CASSTDRAPQETQYF

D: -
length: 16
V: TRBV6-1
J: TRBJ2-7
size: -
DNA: TGTGCCAGCAGCTATATGTCCCCTGGGAGCTCCTACGAGCAGTACTTC
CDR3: CASSYMSPGSSYEQYF

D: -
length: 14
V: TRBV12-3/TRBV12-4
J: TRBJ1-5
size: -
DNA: TGTGCCAGCAGTTTTGGTCAGAACAATCAGCCCCAGCATTTT
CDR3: CASSFGQNNQPQHF

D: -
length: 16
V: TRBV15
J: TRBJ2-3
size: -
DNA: TGTGCCACCAGCAGAGGGGACCTAGCCTCGGGGAATACGCAGTATTTT
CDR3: CATSRGDLASGNTQYF

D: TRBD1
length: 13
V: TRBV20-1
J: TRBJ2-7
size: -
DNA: TGCAGTGCGCCGGGACAGGGCGTCTACGAGCAGTACTTC
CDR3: CSAPGQGVYEQYF